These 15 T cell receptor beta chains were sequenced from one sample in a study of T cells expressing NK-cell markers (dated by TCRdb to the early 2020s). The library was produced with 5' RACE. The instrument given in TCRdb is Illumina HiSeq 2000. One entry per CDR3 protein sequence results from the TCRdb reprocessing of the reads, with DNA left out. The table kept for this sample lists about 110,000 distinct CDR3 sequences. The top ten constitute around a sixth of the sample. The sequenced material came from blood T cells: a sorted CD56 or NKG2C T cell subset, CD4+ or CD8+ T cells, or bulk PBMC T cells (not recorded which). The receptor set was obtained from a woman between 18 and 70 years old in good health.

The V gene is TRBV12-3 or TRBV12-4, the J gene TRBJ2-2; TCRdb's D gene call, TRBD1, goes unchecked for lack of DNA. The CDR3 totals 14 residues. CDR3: CASSYRVTGGELFF.

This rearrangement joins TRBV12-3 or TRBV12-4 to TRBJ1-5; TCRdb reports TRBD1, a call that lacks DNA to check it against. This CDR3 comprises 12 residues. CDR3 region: CAAGGAGQPQHF.

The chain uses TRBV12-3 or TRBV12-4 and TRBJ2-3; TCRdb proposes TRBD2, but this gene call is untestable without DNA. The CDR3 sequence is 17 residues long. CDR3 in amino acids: CASSFPLAGGQEDTQYF.

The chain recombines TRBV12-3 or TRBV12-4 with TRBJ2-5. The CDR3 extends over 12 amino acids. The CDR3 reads CASSLYQETQYF.

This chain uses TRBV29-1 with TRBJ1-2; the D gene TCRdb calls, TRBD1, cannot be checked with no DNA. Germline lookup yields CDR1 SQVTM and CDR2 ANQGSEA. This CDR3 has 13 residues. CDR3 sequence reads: CSVETGVNYGYTF.

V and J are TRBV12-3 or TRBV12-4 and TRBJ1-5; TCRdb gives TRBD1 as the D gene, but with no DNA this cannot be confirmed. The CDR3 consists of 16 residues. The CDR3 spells CASSLGTGYSNQPQHF.

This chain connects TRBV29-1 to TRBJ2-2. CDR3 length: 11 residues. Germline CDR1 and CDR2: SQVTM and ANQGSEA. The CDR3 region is CSVVKGGELFF.

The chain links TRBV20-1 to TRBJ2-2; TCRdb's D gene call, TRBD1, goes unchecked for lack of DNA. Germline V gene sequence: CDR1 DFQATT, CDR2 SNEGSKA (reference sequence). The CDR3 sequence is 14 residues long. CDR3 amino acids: CSTFPGQGTGELFF.

The CDR3 protein is CASSPRGPATDTQYF. This chain joins TRBV11-2 and TRBJ2-3; the D call of TRBD1 rests on TCRdb alone, since no DNA is present to check it. Germline V gene sequence: CDR1 SGHAT, CDR2 FQNNGV. The CDR3 sequence is 15 residues long.

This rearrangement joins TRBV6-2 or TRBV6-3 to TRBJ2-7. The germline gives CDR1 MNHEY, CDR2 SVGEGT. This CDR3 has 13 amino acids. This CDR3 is CASSPITAYEQYF.

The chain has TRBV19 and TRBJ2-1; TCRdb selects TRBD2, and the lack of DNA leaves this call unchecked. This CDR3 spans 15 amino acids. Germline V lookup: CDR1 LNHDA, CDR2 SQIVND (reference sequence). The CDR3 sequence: CASSLGTSDYNEQFF.

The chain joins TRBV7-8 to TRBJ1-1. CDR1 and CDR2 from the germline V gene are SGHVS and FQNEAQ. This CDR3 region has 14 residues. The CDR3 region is CASSLRRSDTEAFF.

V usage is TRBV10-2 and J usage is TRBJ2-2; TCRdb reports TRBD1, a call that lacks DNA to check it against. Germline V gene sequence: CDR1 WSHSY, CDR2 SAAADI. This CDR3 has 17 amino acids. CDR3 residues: CASSEELDSRNTGELFF.

This CDR3 reads CASSQDTTVPPTDTQYF. The chain employs TRBV14 and TRBJ2-3; the TRBD2 assignment by TCRdb is unverifiable without DNA. This CDR3 is built from 17 residues. The V gene's germline CDR1 is SGHDN and CDR2 FVKESK.

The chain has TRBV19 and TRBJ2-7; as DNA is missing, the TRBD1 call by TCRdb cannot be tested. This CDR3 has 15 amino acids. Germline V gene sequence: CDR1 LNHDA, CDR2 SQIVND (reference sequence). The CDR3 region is CASSIQGEAAYEQYF.